This TCR beta chain comes out of a study of a mutant IDH1 vaccine in newly diagnosed glioma. As for the study in general: Pretreatment consisted of radiotherapy, temozolomide, or both, with most receiving both.

This sample's time point: week 11, during vaccination. Every single dose of the vaccine, 300 ug of mutant IDH1 20-mer peptide, came with topical imiquimod. Points on this clone: The antigen is undetermined.

Here immunoSEQ multiplex PCR was the method, and the copy in TCRdb shows in-frame clones only, minus some. The sample has 34,000 or so clones; about 73% are singletons. The source is a man aged 25 to 45 with glioma. Source: PBMCs, taken from a glioma patient whose treatment included an IDH1 peptide vaccine.

CDR3 protein: CAWSGGTGTHEQFF. In DNA, the CDR3 is TGTGCCTGGAGTGGGGGGACAGGTACCCATGAGCAGTTCTTC. The chain has TRBV30 and TRBJ2-1, with 8 bases identical to TRBD1. The germline V gene encodes CDR1 GTSNPN and CDR2 SVGIG (reference sequence). Trimming took 1 base from V and 8 from J; bases not matched to a gene: 7. The CDR3 loop spans 14 amino acids.